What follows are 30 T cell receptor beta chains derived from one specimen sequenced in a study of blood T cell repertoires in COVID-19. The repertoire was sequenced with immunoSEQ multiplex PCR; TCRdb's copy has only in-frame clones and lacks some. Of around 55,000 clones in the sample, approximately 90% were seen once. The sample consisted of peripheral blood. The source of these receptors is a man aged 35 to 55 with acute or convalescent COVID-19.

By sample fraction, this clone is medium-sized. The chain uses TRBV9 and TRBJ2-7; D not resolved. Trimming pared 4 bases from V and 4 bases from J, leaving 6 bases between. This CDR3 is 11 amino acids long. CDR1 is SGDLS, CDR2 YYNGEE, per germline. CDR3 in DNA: TGTGCCAGCAGCCCTTTGTACGAGCAGTACTTC. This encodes CASSPLYEQYF.

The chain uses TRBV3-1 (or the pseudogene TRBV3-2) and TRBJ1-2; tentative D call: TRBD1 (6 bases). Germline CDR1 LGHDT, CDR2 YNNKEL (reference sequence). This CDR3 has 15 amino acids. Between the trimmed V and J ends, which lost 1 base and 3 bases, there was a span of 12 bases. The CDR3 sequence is CASSQGTGQDYGYTF. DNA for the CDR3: TGTGCCAGCAGCCAAGGAACGGGACAAGACTATGGCTACACCTTC.

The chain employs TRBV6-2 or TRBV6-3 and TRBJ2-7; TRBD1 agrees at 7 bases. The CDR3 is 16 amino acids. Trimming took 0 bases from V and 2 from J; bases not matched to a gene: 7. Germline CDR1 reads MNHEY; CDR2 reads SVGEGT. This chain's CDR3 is CASSYSPRDRAYEQYF. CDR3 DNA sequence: TGTGCCAGCAGTTACTCACCCCGGGACAGAGCCTACGAGCAGTACTTC.

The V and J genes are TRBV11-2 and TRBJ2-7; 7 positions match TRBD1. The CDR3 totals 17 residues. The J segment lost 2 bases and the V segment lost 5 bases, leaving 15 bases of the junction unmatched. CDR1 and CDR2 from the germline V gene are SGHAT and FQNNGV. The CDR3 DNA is TGTGCCAGCAGCACCCAACAGGGGCGAGGGAAGACCTACGAGCAGTACTTC. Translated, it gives CASSTQQGRGKTYEQYF.

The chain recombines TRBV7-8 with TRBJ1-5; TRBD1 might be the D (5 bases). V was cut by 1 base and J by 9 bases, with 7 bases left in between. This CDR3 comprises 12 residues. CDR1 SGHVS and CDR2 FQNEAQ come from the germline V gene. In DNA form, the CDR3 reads TGTGCCAGCAGCTTAGGGGGCCGGCCCCAGCATTTT. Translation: CASSLGGRPQHF.

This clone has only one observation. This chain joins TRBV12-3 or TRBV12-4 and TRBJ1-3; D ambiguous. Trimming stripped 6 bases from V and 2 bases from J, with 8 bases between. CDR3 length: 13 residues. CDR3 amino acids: CASRRIAGNTIYF. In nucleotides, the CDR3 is TGTGCCAGCAGACGTATAGCTGGAAACACCATATATTTT.

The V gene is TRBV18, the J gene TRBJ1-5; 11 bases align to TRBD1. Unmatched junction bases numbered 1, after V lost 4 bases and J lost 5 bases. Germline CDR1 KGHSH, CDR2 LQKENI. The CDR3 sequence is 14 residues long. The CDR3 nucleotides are TGTGCCAGCTCACTGGGACAGGGGGATCAGCCCCAGCATTTT. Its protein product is CASSLGQGDQPQHF.

The DNA of the CDR3 is TGTGCCAGCAGCTTTGGGACAGGGAACACCGGGGAGCTGTTTTTT. Its protein product is CASSFGTGNTGELFF. The J gene is TRBJ2-2, the V gene TRBV7-3, with 8 bases fitting TRBD1. Germline V gives CDR1 SGHTA, CDR2 FQGTGA. Losses at the gene ends were 3 bases for V and 1 base for J; bases not matched to a gene: 1. This CDR3 comprises 15 residues.

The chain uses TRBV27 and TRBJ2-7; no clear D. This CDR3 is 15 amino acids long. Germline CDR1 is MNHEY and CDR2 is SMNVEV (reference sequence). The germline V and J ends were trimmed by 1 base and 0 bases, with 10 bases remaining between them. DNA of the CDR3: TGTGCCAGCAGTTTATTTGGGCAGGCCTCCTACGAGCAGTACTTC. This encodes CASSLFGQASYEQYF.

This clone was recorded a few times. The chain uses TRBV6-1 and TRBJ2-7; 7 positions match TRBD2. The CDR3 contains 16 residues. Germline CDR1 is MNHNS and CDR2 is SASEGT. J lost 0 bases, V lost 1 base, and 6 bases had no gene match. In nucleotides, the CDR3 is TGTGCCAGCAGTGAAGAAGTCGGGAGGCCCTCCTACGAGCAGTACTTC. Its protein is CASSEEVGRPSYEQYF.

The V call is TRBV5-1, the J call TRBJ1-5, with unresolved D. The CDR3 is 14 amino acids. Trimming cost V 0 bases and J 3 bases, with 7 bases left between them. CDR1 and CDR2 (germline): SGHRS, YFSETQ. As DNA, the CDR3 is TGCGCCAGCAGCTTGGGGCAGTCCAATCAGCCCCAGCATTTT. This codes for CASSLGQSNQPQHF.

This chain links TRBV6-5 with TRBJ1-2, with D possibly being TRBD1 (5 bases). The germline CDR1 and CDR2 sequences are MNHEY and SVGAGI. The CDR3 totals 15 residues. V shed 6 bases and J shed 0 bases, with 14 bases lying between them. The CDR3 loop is CASSLQVLANYGYTF. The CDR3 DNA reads TGTGCCAGCAGCTTACAGGTCTTAGCTAACTATGGCTACACCTTC.

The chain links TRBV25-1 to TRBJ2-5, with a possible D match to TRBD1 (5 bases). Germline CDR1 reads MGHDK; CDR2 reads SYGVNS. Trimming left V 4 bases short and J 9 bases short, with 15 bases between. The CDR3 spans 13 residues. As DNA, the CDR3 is TGTGCCAGCAGTGCCCCAGGGTTTAGGGCCCAGTACTTC. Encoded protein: CASSAPGFRAQYF.

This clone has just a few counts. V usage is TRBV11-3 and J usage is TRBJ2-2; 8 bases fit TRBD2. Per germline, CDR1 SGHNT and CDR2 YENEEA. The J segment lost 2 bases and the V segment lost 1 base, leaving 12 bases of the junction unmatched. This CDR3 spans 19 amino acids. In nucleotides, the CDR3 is TGTGCCAGCAGCTTAGCGGGAGGGCCAGTTAAGGGCAACACCGGGGAGCTGTTTTTT. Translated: CASSLAGGPVKGNTGELFF. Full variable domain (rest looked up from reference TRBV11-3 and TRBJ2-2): EAGVVQSPRYKIIEKKQPVAFWCNPISGHNTLYWYLQNLGQGPELLIRYENEEAVDDSQLPKDRFSAERLKGVDSTLKIQPAELGDSAVYLCASSLAGGPVKGNTGELFFGEGSRLTVL.

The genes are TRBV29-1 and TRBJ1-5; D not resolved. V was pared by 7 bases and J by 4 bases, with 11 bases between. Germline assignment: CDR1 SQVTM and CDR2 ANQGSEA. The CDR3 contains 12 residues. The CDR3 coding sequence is TGCAGCGCTGGACGGGAAAATCAGCCCCAGCATTTT. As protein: CSAGRENQPQHF. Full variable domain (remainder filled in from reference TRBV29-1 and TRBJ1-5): SAVISQKPSRDICQRGTSLTIQCQVDSQVTMMFWYRQQPGQSLTLIATANQGSEATYESGFVIDKFPISRPNLTFSTLTVSNMSPEDSSIYLCSAGRENQPQHFGDGTRLSIL.

In DNA, the CDR3 is TGTGCCAGCAGCTCGGACAGGGTTGGTAGCGGATCCACCGGGGAGCTGTTTTTT. Its protein product is CASSSDRVGSGSTGELFF. V gene TRBV7-3 combines with J gene TRBJ2-2; 8 positions match TRBD1. This CDR3 region has 18 residues. The V and J ends lost 4 bases and 4 bases, in that order; junction bases with no gene match: 14. Germline-derived CDR1 and CDR2 are SGHTA and FQGTGA.

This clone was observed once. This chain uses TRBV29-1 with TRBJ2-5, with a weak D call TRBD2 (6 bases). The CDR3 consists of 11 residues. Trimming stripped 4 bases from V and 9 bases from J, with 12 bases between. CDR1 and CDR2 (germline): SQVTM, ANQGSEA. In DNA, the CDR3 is TGCAGCGTTGGGCGGGACGGGGCCCAGTACTTC. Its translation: CSVGRDGAQYF.

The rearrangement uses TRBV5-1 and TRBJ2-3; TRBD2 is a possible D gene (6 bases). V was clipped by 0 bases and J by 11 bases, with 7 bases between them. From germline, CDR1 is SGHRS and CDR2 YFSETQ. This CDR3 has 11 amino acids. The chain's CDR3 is CASSLEGGQYF. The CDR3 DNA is TGCGCCAGCAGCTTGGAGGGAGGGCAGTATTTT.

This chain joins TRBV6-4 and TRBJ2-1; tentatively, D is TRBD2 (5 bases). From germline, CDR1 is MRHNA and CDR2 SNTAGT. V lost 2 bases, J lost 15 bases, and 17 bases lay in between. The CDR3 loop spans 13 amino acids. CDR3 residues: CASSDQSGGVLFF. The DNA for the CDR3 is TGTGCCAGCAGTGACCAAAGTGGAGGAGTTCTGTTCTTC.

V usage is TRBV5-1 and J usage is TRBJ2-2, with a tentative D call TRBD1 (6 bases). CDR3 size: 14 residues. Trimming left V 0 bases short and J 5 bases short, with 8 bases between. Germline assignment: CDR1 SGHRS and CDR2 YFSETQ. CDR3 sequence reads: CASSLATGTGELFF. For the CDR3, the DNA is TGCGCCAGCAGCTTGGCGACAGGTACCGGGGAGCTGTTTTTT. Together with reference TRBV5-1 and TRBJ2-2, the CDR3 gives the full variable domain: KAGVTQTPRYLIKTRGQQVTLSCSPISGHRSVSWYQQTPGQGLQFLFEYFSETQRNKGNFPGRFSGRQFSNSRSEMNVSTLELGDSALYLCASSLATGTGELFFGEGSRLTVL.

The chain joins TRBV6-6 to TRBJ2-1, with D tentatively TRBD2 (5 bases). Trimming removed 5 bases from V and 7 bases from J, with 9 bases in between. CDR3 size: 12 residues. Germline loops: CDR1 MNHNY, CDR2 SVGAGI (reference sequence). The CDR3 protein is CASSQRTNEQFF. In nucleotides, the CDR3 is TGTGCCAGCAGTCAGCGGACTAATGAGCAGTTCTTC.

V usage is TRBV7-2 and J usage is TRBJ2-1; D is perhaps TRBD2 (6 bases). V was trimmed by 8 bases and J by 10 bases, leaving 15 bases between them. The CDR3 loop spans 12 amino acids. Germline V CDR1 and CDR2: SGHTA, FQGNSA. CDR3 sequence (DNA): TGTGCCAGCCAAATTTGGGCGGGAGAGCAGTTCTTC. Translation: CASQIWAGEQFF.

The CDR3 nucleotides are TGTGCCAGCAGTCCCCGGGACAGGAGAATATCACCCCTCCACTTT. It codes for CASSPRDRRISPLHF. The gene calls are TRBV6-5 and TRBJ1-6; 8 nucleotides align to TRBD1. The CDR3 contains 15 residues. From germline, CDR1 is MNHEY and CDR2 SVGAGI. V was clipped by 5 bases and J by 10 bases; unmatched bases: 10.

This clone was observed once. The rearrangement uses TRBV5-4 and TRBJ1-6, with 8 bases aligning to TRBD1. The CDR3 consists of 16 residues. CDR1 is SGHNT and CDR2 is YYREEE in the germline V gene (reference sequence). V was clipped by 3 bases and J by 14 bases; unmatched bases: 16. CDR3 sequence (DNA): TGTGCCAGCAGCTCTAGGACAGGGAATAAACTAAGATCCCTCCACTTT. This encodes CASSSRTGNKLRSLHF.

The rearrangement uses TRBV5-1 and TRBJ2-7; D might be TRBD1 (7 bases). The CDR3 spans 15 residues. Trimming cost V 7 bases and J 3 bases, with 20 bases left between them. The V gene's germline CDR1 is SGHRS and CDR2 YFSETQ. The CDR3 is CASAIFRGEGYEQYF. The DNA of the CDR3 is TGCGCCAGCGCTATTTTCAGGGGGGAAGGCTACGAGCAGTACTTC. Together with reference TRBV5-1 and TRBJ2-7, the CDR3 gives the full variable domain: KAGVTQTPRYLIKTRGQQVTLSCSPISGHRSVSWYQQTPGQGLQFLFEYFSETQRNKGNFPGRFSGRQFSNSRSEMNVSTLELGDSALYLCASAIFRGEGYEQYFGPGTRLTVT.

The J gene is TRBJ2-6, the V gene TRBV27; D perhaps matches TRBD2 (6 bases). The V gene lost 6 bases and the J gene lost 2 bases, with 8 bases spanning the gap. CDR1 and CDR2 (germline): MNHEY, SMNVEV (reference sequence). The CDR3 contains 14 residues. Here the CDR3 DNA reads TGTGCCAGCAGGGGGAGGCCTGGGGCCAACGTCCTGACTTTC. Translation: CASRGRPGANVLTF.

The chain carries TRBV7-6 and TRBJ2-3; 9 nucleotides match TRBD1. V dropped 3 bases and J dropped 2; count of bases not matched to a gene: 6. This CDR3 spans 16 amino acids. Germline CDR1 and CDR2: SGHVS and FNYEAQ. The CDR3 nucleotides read TGTGCCAGCAGCTTGGTCCGGGACAGGGTCACAGATACGCAGTATTTT. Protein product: CASSLVRDRVTDTQYF.

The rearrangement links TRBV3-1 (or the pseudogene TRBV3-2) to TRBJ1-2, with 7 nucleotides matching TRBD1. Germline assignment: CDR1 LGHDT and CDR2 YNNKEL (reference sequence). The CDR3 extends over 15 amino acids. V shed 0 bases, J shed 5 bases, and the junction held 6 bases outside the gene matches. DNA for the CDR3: TGTGCCAGCAGCCAAGATCCTACAGGGGCTTATGGCTACACCTTC. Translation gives CASSQDPTGAYGYTF.

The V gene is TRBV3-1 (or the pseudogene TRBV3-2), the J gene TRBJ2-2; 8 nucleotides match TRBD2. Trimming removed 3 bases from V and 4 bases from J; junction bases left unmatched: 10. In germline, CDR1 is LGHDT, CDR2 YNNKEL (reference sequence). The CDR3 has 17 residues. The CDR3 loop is CASSHSGGLAGTGELFF. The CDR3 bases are TGTGCCAGCAGCCATTCTGGGGGGCTAGCGGGCACCGGGGAGCTGTTTTTT.

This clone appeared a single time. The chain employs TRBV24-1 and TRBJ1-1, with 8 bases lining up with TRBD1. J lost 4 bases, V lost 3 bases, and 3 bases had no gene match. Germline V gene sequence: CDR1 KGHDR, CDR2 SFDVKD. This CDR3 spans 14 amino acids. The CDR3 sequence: CATSDDRGGTEAFF. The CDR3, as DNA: TGTGCCACCAGTGATGACAGGGGTGGCACTGAAGCTTTCTTT.